Sequencing of this TCR beta chain was carried out in a study of T-cell reconstitution after alpha-beta-depleted transplantation in children. Study-wide findings and caveats: Reported findings indicate that, about two months after transplant, alpha-beta T cells came from several hundred expanded clones, which were derived from non-depleted graft cells. At one year after transplant, newly produced T cells mostly accounted for T-cell counts and diversity. After transplant, high TCRbeta diversity at day 60 in some patients arose from surviving recipient T cells and thymic progenitors.

A word on this clonotype: The antigen remains unidentified.

It was with unique molecular identifiers that the TCRbeta library was prepared. In TCRdb, the PCR reads were re-called with MiXCR into one record per CDR3 protein. The profile shows around 490,000 distinct CDR3 sequences, about an eighth of them singletons. The germline V gene has CDR1 LGHNT and CDR2 FRNRAP. The length of the CDR3 is 16 residues. Trimming stripped 6 bases from V and 4 bases from J, with 22 bases between. The V and J genes are TRBV12-5 and TRBJ2-7, with D maybe TRBD1 (5 bases). The TCR sequence derives from a female patient aged 2-9 years who had a stem cell transplant for aplastic anemia, so the T cells may come from the graft donor. The specimen was PBMCs, mostly from graft donor cells, collected 180 days after TCRalphabeta/CD19-depleted stem cell transplant. In DNA, the CDR3 is TGTGCTAGTGGCTTCACCATCCCTACAGGTCTTTACGAGCAGTACGTC. Protein product: CASGFTIPTGLYEQYV.